Below, 31 T cell receptor beta chains from the same sample are listed, as sequenced in a study of T cell responses to AZD1222 COVID-19 vaccine. Generated by immunoSEQ multiplex PCR, the TCRdb table keeps only in-frame clones and is missing some. The sample has approximately 200,000 clones, about 89% seen once. The sequences come from peripheral blood, collected 28 days after the second AZD1222 dose. The receptor source for this set is an adult who received the AZD1222 COVID-19 vaccine.

V usage is TRBV28 and J usage is TRBJ1-5, with D uncertain. CDR1 is MDHEN and CDR2 is SYDVKM in the germline V gene. Trimming pared 2 bases from V and 7 bases from J, leaving 9 bases between. The CDR3 contains 13 residues. DNA of the CDR3: TGTGCCAGCAGTTTAGTCGCGGGGCAGCCCCAGCATTTT. Protein: CASSLVAGQPQHF.

The genes are TRBV28 and TRBJ2-1; D gene uncertain. The ends were cut back, 10 bases at V and 0 bases at J, with 10 bases in the middle. Germline V lookup: CDR1 MDHEN, CDR2 SYDVKM. This CDR3 region has 13 residues. CDR3: CATDGSSYNEQFF. Here the CDR3 DNA reads TGTGCCACCGACGGAAGCTCCTACAATGAGCAGTTCTTC. The entire variable domain, with the rest obtained from reference TRBV28 and TRBJ2-1, is as follows: DVKVTQSSRYLVKRTGEKVFLECVQDMDHENMFWYRQDPGLGLRLIYFSYDVKMKEKGDIPEGYSVSREKKERFSLILESASTNQTSMYLCATDGSSYNEQFFGPGTRLTVL.

This clone has only a few counts. This chain joins TRBV14 and TRBJ1-2; maybe TRBD1 (5 bases). Per germline, CDR1 SGHDN and CDR2 FVKESK. Trimming removed 1 base at V and 5 bases at J, with 8 bases between. The CDR3 is 13 amino acids. The CDR3 here is CASSQGGKYGYTF. DNA of the CDR3: TGTGCCAGCAGCCAAGGGGGCAAGTATGGCTACACCTTC.

The V call is TRBV14, the J call TRBJ2-7; D ambiguous. Trimming removed 4 bases from V and 2 bases from J, with 6 bases in between. Germline loops: CDR1 SGHDN, CDR2 FVKESK. The CDR3 covers 12 residues. The CDR3 sequence: CASSLDAYEQYF. CDR3 coding DNA: TGTGCCAGCAGCCTGGATGCCTACGAGCAGTACTTC.

This clone was counted only a few times. The CDR3 spells CASSNPGQLYEQYF. The CDR3 region has the DNA TGCGCCAGCAGCAATCCGGGACAGCTTTACGAGCAGTACTTC. The chain recombines TRBV10-1 with TRBJ2-7; TRBD1 matches 7 bases. Trimming removed 6 bases from V and 4 bases from J; junction bases left unmatched: 9. Germline CDR1 is WNHNN and CDR2 is SYGVQD (reference sequence). This CDR3 spans 14 amino acids.

The V call is TRBV11-2, the J call TRBJ2-1, with 9 bases aligning to TRBD2. The CDR3 runs to 15 residues. In germline, CDR1 is SGHAT, CDR2 FQNNGV. V trimming: 4 bases; J trimming: 10 bases; junction bases outside the gene matches: 11. The CDR3 nucleotides are TGTGCCAGCAGCTCCGCTAGCGGGGCCTGGTACGAGCAGTTCTTC. Protein: CASSSASGAWYEQFF.

V and J are TRBV6-1 and TRBJ2-1; D remains unclear. Trimming pared 2 bases from V and 9 bases from J, leaving 11 bases between. CDR3 length: 13 amino acids. Germline V gene data show CDR1 as MNHNS and CDR2 as SASEGT. CDR3 amino acids: CASSEPARIEQFF. The DNA for the CDR3 is TGTGCCAGCAGTGAACCAGCTCGCATTGAGCAGTTCTTC.

V is TRBV7-8 and J is TRBJ1-2; TRBD1 aligns across 9 bases. Germline-derived CDR1 and CDR2 are SGHVS and FQNEAQ. The V and J ends lost 1 base and 5 bases, in that order; junction bases with no gene match: 2. This CDR3 has 14 amino acids. The CDR3 sequence: CASSLGTGEYGYTF. The CDR3 bases are TGTGCCAGCAGCTTAGGGACAGGGGAGTATGGCTACACCTTC.

V gene TRBV9 combines with J gene TRBJ2-1, with TRBD1 matching over 10 bases. This CDR3 has 16 amino acids. In germline, CDR1 is SGDLS, CDR2 YYNGEE. The V and J ends lost 3 bases and 4 bases, in that order; junction bases with no gene match: 7. CDR3 bases: TGTGCCAGCAGCGCGGGCCCGGGACAGGGGTACAATGAGCAGTTCTTC. It yields the protein CASSAGPGQGYNEQFF.

V is TRBV27 and J is TRBJ2-1, with 10 bases fitting TRBD1. Per the germline V gene, CDR1 is MNHEY and CDR2 is SMNVEV (reference sequence). V gave up 1 base and J gave up 6 bases; unmatched junction bases: 9. The CDR3 runs 17 residues. CDR3 amino acids: CASSLWSGTGVFNEQFF. The CDR3 bases are TGTGCCAGCAGTTTATGGTCCGGGACAGGGGTTTTCAATGAGCAGTTCTTC.

The chain is built from TRBV14 and TRBJ2-7; the D gene is possibly TRBD2 (6 bases). Trimming pared 1 base from V and 4 bases from J, leaving 8 bases between. This CDR3 has 13 residues. The germline V gene has CDR1 SGHDN and CDR2 FVKESK. This CDR3 is CASSQVRGYEQYF. The CDR3 region has the DNA TGTGCCAGCAGCCAAGTTCGGGGGTACGAGCAGTACTTC.

The J gene is TRBJ1-5, the V gene TRBV12-3 or TRBV12-4; D is possibly TRBD1 (6 bases). The ends were cut back, 7 bases at V and 6 bases at J, with 13 bases in the middle. The CDR3 runs 13 residues. CDR3 loop: CASTGGGSQPQHF. The CDR3 DNA reads as TGTGCCAGCACCGGGGGGGGCAGTCAGCCCCAGCATTTT.

This chain uses TRBV28 with TRBJ2-7, with 8 bases matching TRBD2. V was pared by 5 bases and J by 6 bases, with 6 bases of the junction left unmatched. Germline-derived CDR1 and CDR2 are MDHEN and SYDVKM. The CDR3 is 13 amino acids. The CDR3 loop reads CASSRTGTSEQYF. CDR3 bases: TGTGCCAGCAGTAGAACCGGGACTAGCGAGCAGTACTTC.

The chain employs TRBV13 and TRBJ2-3; D unresolved. Trimming removed 0 bases from V and 4 bases from J, with 8 bases in between. CDR3 length: 14 residues. Looked up from germline, CDR1 is PRHDT and CDR2 is FYEKMQ (reference sequence). The CDR3: CASSLGRFPDTQYF. The CDR3 DNA reads as TGTGCCAGCAGCTTAGGCAGGTTCCCAGATACGCAGTATTTT.

The chain combines TRBV15 with TRBJ1-3; 9 bases map to TRBD1. The CDR3 runs to 16 residues. The germline CDR1 and CDR2 sequences are LNHNV and YYDKDF (reference sequence). V lost 1 base to trimming and J lost 0 bases; unmatched junction nucleotides: 1. The CDR3 loop is CATSRGGQGSGNTIYF. In DNA form, the CDR3 reads TGTGCCACCAGCAGAGGGGGACAGGGCTCTGGAAACACCATATATTTT.

The rearrangement uses TRBV3-1 (or the pseudogene TRBV3-2) and TRBJ1-1; D call uncertain. V lost 4 bases and J 2 bases, leaving 11 bases between the germline ends. CDR1 LGHDT and CDR2 YNNKEL come from the germline V gene (reference sequence). There are 14 residues in the CDR3. The CDR3 DNA reads TGTGCCAGCAGCCCGATGTGGGGTAACACTGAAGCTTTCTTT. It codes for CASSPMWGNTEAFF.

This CDR3 reads CASSLGIDRDYGYTF. The CDR3 DNA sequence: TGCGCCAGCAGCTTGGGAATCGACAGGGACTATGGCTACACCTTC. J is TRBJ1-2 and V is TRBV5-1; TRBD1 agrees at 7 bases. V lost 0 bases, J lost 3 bases, and 5 bases stayed unmatched. The CDR3 has 15 amino acids. CDR1 SGHRS and CDR2 YFSETQ come from the germline V gene.

The V and J genes are TRBV7-2 and TRBJ1-1, with a weak D call TRBD1 (5 bases). The CDR3 runs to 13 residues. V gave up 5 bases and J gave up 9 bases, with 16 bases separating them. Germline values: CDR1 SGHTA, CDR2 FQGNSA. The CDR3: CASSLRRREQAFF. The CDR3, as DNA: TGTGCCAGCAGCCTACGGCGCAGGGAGCAAGCTTTCTTT.

V usage is TRBV7-2 and J usage is TRBJ2-1, with 11 positions matching TRBD2. V gave up 5 bases and J gave up 10 bases; unmatched junction bases: 7. Per the germline V gene, CDR1 is SGHTA and CDR2 is FQGNSA. The CDR3 is made up of 14 amino acids. DNA for the CDR3: TGTGCCAGCAGCCGGACTAGCGGGTACTCCGAGCAGTTCTTC. Protein sequence: CASSRTSGYSEQFF.

This rearrangement joins TRBV5-1 to TRBJ2-7, with D perhaps TRBD2 (6 bases). Germline CDR1 is SGHRS and CDR2 is YFSETQ. V lost 2 bases, J lost 0 bases, and 18 bases lay in between. CDR3 length: 17 residues. The CDR3, as DNA: TGCGCCAGCAGCTTAACCGGGACTGGGGGAAGCTCCTACGAGCAGTACTTC. Its protein product is CASSLTGTGGSSYEQYF.

The rearrangement uses TRBV4-1 and TRBJ1-5; the D gene is possibly TRBD1 (5 bases). CDR1 is MGHRA and CDR2 is YSYEKL in the germline V gene. The CDR3 is 15 residues long. The ends were cut back, 1 base at V and 5 bases at J, with 12 bases in the middle. The CDR3 DNA follows: TGCGCCAGCAGCCAAGGGCGCCTCAGGGATCAGCCCCAGCATTTT. It codes for CASSQGRLRDQPQHF.

V is TRBV19 and J is TRBJ1-5; D is uncertain. The V end was cut by 1 base, the J end by 6 bases, with 7 bases between. The CDR3 is 13 residues long. Germline values: CDR1 LNHDA, CDR2 SQIVND (reference sequence). CDR3 protein: CASSIGASQPQHF. The CDR3 DNA is TGTGCCAGTAGTATAGGGGCGAGTCAGCCCCAGCATTTT.

This clone was seen a single time. This chain links TRBV12-5 with TRBJ2-5, with D unclear. V was clipped by 2 bases and J by 5 bases, with 9 bases between them. The length of the CDR3 is 13 residues. Germline V gene sequence: CDR1 LGHNT, CDR2 FRNRAP. The CDR3 nucleotides read TGTGCTAGTGGTTTGCCCGGGCCCGAGACCCAGTACTTC. Protein product: CASGLPGPETQYF.

The chain carries TRBV9 and TRBJ2-1, with 8 bases matching TRBD2. J was trimmed by 2 bases and V by 4 bases; bases with no gene match: 11. This CDR3 has 17 amino acids. The germline gives CDR1 SGDLS, CDR2 YYNGEE. This CDR3 is CASSPRSGRLPYNEQFF. The CDR3 DNA is TGTGCCAGCAGCCCCCGGAGCGGGAGACTCCCCTACAATGAGCAGTTCTTC.

The chain is built from TRBV4-2 and TRBJ2-1, with 7 nucleotides matching TRBD2. The CDR3 has 12 residues. Germline values: CDR1 LGHNA, CDR2 YNFKEQ. V dropped 6 bases and J dropped 5; count of bases not matched to a gene: 1. The CDR3 protein is CASRTSDNEQFF. CDR3 nucleotides: TGTGCCAGCAGAACTAGCGACAATGAGCAGTTCTTC.

This clone has only one observation. The V call is TRBV3-1 (or the pseudogene TRBV3-2), the J call TRBJ2-7; maybe TRBD1 (5 bases). Germline V gene lookup returns CDR1 LGHDT and CDR2 YNNKEL (reference sequence). Trimming shortened V by 1 base and J by 2 bases, and 6 bases separated the two germline ends. The CDR3 runs to 13 residues. Here the CDR3 DNA reads TGTGCCAGCAGCCAAGCCAGGGCCTACGAGCAGTACTTC. Translation: CASSQARAYEQYF.

The chain employs TRBV5-1 and TRBJ2-5; D possibly uses TRBD1 or TRBD2 (6 bases each). From germline, CDR1 is SGHRS and CDR2 YFSETQ. V lost 7 bases, J lost 4 bases, and 14 bases lay in between. This CDR3 has 13 residues. The CDR3 spells CASGGQVGETQYF. CDR3 nucleotide sequence: TGCGCCAGCGGGGGGCAGGTTGGAGAGACCCAGTACTTC.

The rearrangement links TRBV15 to TRBJ2-1; 9 bases fit TRBD2. The CDR3 is 17 amino acids. CDR1 and CDR2 (germline): LNHNV, YYDKDF (reference sequence). J gave up 1 base and V 4 bases, and 8 bases lay outside the gene matches. CDR3 DNA sequence: TGTGCCACCAGCACCTCGACTAGCGGATTTTCCTACAATGAGCAGTTCTTC. Its protein is CATSTSTSGFSYNEQFF.

The V call is TRBV21-1, the J call TRBJ2-2. TRBV21-1 is a pseudogene locus. The CDR3 has 15 residues. CDR3 in amino acids: CASSKALKATGELFF. CDR3 bases: TGTGCCAGCAGCAAAGCATTAAAGGCCACCGGGGAGCTGTTTTTT.

Concerning this clone: In the same sample, other DNA sequences code for this CDR3. The chain links TRBV29-1 to TRBJ2-7; 8 bases are a match to TRBD1. The V segment lost 6 bases and the J segment 3 bases; nucleotides outside the gene matches: 7. Germline-derived CDR1 and CDR2 are SQVTM and ANQGSEA. This CDR3 region has 13 residues. CDR3 DNA sequence: TGCAGCGTCGCCCGGGACAGGAGCTACGAGCAGTACTTC. Translation: CSVARDRSYEQYF.

The table lists this clone with a count of one. The chain combines TRBV28 with TRBJ1-6; D is ambiguous. The V gene's germline CDR1 is MDHEN and CDR2 SYDVKM. V was pared by 6 bases and J by 1 base, with 13 bases between. CDR3 length: 16 amino acids. The CDR3 nucleotides read TGTGCCAGCAGCACTAGCGTAAGGTCCTATAATTCACCCCTCCACTTT. Its protein is CASSTSVRSYNSPLHF.